This T cell receptor (beta chain) stems from a study of vaccination and CD4 T cells after COVID-19. For the study at large: Stimulation of the cells used overlapping spike peptide pools from SARS-CoV-2 and from the common cold coronaviruses HCoV-NL63, HCoV-OC43 and HCoV-229E.

Regarding this clonotype: Antigen: not known.

Treatment denoted: roughly ten-day PBMC culture with coronavirus spike peptide pools or control peptides (ViraFEST assay). Patients returned positive PCR results between March and December 2020, earlier than US Alpha, Beta and Delta variants. The culture of 2 million or so PBMCs per well included 8.5 to 10 IU/ml IL-2 and about 11 ug/ml peptide pools. Sequence data for DNA of cultured CD4+ T cells were generated by the Oncomine TCR Beta short-read assay. Scientists extracted genomic DNA from CD4+ T cells grown in culture. TCRdb re-derived calls from the PCR reads in MiXCR, one entry per CDR3 protein. The sample carries 17,000 or so distinct CDR3 sequences, about 43% recorded once. The CDR3 is made up of 15 amino acids. Trimming pared 8 bases from V and 0 bases from J, leaving 13 bases between. Germline-derived CDR1 and CDR2 are MNHNS and SASEGT.

This receptor was obtained from a human donor who had recovered from COVID-19. Sample: CD4+ T cells from blood, cultured in vitro. This chain joins TRBV6-1 and TRBJ2-2; D gene ambiguous. The CDR3 bases are TGTGCCAGCTCCCCTATGGGGACGAACACCGGGGAGCTGTTTTTT. As protein: CASSPMGTNTGELFF.